The 8 T cell receptor beta chains in this list originate from one sample, sequenced in a study of response to subunit inactivated influenza vaccine. TCRdb reprocessed the RT-PCR reads with MiXCR, giving one entry per CDR3 protein. The sample has approximately 700,000 distinct CDR3 sequences, approximately 15% seen once; the top ten hold around 7%. Specimen: PBMCs from blood, collected less than 15 days before vaccination. Receptors were obtained from a man aged 50 to 60 who received an inactivated influenza vaccine.

This sequence joins TRBV6-5 and TRBJ1-1; 9 nucleotides line up with TRBD1. The V segment lost 6 bases and the J segment 4 bases; nucleotides outside the gene matches: 6. Per the germline V gene, CDR1 is MNHEY and CDR2 is SVGAGI. This CDR3 has 14 amino acids. CDR3 residues: CASSYRGLGTEAFF. CDR3 sequence (DNA): TGTGCCAGCAGCTACAGGGGGCTTGGCACTGAAGCTTTCTTT.

This clonotype was picked up a small number of times. The chain is built from TRBV6-2 or TRBV6-3 and TRBJ2-7, with D maybe TRBD2 (5 bases). This CDR3 spans 16 amino acids. Trimming stripped 5 bases from V and 0 bases from J, with 17 bases between. Germline assignment: CDR1 MNHEY and CDR2 SVGEGT. CDR3 bases: TGTGCCAGCAGTGACCTACGAGGGTCGGGCTCCTACGAGCAGTACTTC. Amino acid sequence: CASSDLRGSGSYEQYF.

This clonotype was detected a few times. V usage is TRBV5-1 and J usage is TRBJ2-1; weak D call: TRBD2 (5 bases). The V gene lost 5 bases and the J gene lost 3 bases, with 12 bases spanning the gap. CDR3 size: 14 residues. CDR1 is SGHRS and CDR2 is YFSETQ in the germline V gene. DNA for the CDR3: TGCGCCAGCAGGGCGGGTATAGGCTACAATGAGCAGTTCTTC. Protein: CASRAGIGYNEQFF.

This clonotype showed up many times. The V gene is TRBV12-3 or TRBV12-4, the J gene TRBJ2-1; D may be TRBD2 (6 bases). V dropped 6 bases and J dropped 0 bases, with 12 bases sitting between them. The CDR3 is 15 amino acids. The DNA for the CDR3 is TGTGCCAGCAGGTCCGGGACTTCCTCCTACAATGAGCAGTTCTTC. Encoded protein: CASRSGTSSYNEQFF.

This chain connects TRBV6-6 to TRBJ2-1; D is tentatively TRBD1 or TRBD2 (5 bases each). This CDR3 contains 12 residues. The V end lost 8 bases, the J end lost 6 bases, and 11 bases lay between the germline ends. Germline loops: CDR1 MNHNY, CDR2 SVGAGI (reference sequence). The CDR3, as DNA: TGTGCCAGCTCTGGGACCACCAATGAGCAGTTCTTC. This gives the protein CASSGTTNEQFF.

The chain is built from TRBV9 and TRBJ2-7, with 8 bases matching TRBD2. V lost 1 base, J lost 6 bases, and 12 bases stayed unmatched. Germline V gives CDR1 SGDLS, CDR2 YYNGEE. This CDR3 has 16 amino acids. The CDR3 DNA reads TGTGCCAGCAGCGTAACGGGAGGGCCCTTTGAGTCCGAGCAGTACTTC. This encodes CASSVTGGPFESEQYF. The variable domain in full, with the rest retrieved from reference TRBV9 and TRBJ2-7, is DSGVTQTPKHLITATGQRVTLRCSPRSGDLSVYWYQQSLDQGLQFLIQYYNGEERAKGNILERFSAQQFPDLHSELNLSSLELGDSALYFCASSVTGGPFESEQYFGPGTRLTVT.

This clonotype showed up just a few times. This sequence joins TRBV5-1 and TRBJ2-7; 9 nucleotides match TRBD2. V lost 0 bases and J lost 3; bases outside the gene matches: 7. Germline assignment: CDR1 SGHRS and CDR2 YFSETQ. The CDR3 is 16 amino acids. The CDR3 region has the DNA TGCGCCAGCAGCTTGGATTCTAGCGGGATTGGCTACGAGCAGTACTTC. It encodes CASSLDSSGIGYEQYF.

This clonotype has only a few counts. V usage is TRBV6-6 and J usage is TRBJ2-7, with D perhaps TRBD2 (6 bases). There are 11 residues in the CDR3. Germline CDR1 reads MNHNY; CDR2 reads SVGAGI (reference sequence). V was cut by 7 bases and J by 5 bases, with 9 bases left in between. CDR3 in amino acids: CASTPGDEQYF. CDR3 nucleotide sequence: TGTGCCAGCACGCCGGGAGACGAGCAGTACTTC.